This T cell receptor (beta chain) was sequenced during a study of sequential checkpoint blockade in melanoma (dated by TCRdb to the late 2010s). Notes on the research overall: Patients were assigned by 1:1 randomization to either first-line nivolumab followed by ipilimumab (arm A) or ipilimumab followed by nivolumab (arm B). TCRbeta immunosequencing was performed on DNA from roughly 90 pretreatment melanoma tumor samples. About 24 patients had matched tumor biopsies taken before treatment and at week 13, after single-agent nivolumab (arm A) or ipilimumab (arm B). Maintenance nivolumab came after each of the two trial sequences. In about 79% of the matched pre- and post-treatment tumor biopsy pairs, both biopsies came from the same lesion. Points the paper makes about the study in general: In the nivolumab-first arm (arm A), pretreatment tumor TIL clonality was associated with response (P = .04). Patients with increases in tumor T-cell fraction and clonality by week 13 were approximately 30 times more likely to achieve clinical benefit. PD-L1 staining and CD8+ T-cell counts correlated with tumor T-cell fraction and clonality, whereas mutational load did not. The model for predicting response that combines TCR metrics with mutation burden needs to be validated in larger, independent patient cohorts. Small sample sizes and reduced statistical power limited the analyses of tumor T-cell fraction within each arm.

This clone has at least ten counts. It lacks a known antigen. Base quality data are lacking; no much larger clone is found one base away. The immunoSEQ Assay was used to immunosequence TCRbeta CDR3 regions from genomic DNA. Before high-throughput sequencing, the genomic DNA was amplified using bias-controlled multiplex PCR. The authors' pipeline ran thus. To quantify the absolute abundance of each unique TCRbeta CDR3 region, the sequences were collapsed and filtered. Clonality was defined as 1 minus Pielou's evenness and was calculated using productive rearrangements only. Tumor T-cell fraction was computed by normalizing TCRbeta template counts to usable DNA, estimated from several housekeeping genes. Clones with significantly greater frequencies in on-treatment versus baseline samples were identified using a previously published method. The clones in this table, taken by TCRdb from immuneACCESS, are in-frame only. Not every clone is retained; where verified, under half of the shortfall comes from an unresolved V gene, and the cause of the rest is unknown. V and J calls and clone size are copied from that table; D and trimming were computed from the DNA. In this sample the table shows 6,200 or so clones, about 19% of which occur a single time. Clones ranked in the top ten supply about 16% of the sample.

In light of the paper, this sample's treatment or condition label describes: randomized to nivolumab then ipilimumab (arm A) or the reverse (arm B). Prior DNA-damaging chemotherapy had not been received by any trial patient. The samples were obtained from melanoma patients enrolled in CheckMate 064, an open-label, randomized phase II trial testing sequential checkpoint blockade. Tumor TCR sequencing used genomic DNA from formalin-fixed paraffin-embedded (FFPE) tissue samples. Source: tumor tissue (inferred from file names), taken from a patient given nivolumab and ipilimumab in sequence. The receptor was derived from a human donor with melanoma.

The nucleotides read TGTGCCAGCAGCAATAACCAGGGACAGGGGGAGACCCAGTACTTC. The resulting protein is CASSNNQGQGETQYF. Here the chain combines TRBV11-3 and TRBJ2-5; 10 bases in between match TRBD1. Relative to germline, V is missing 5 bases and J is missing 5 bases, with 8 bases of the junction outside any gene match. The CDR3 runs 15 amino acids, cysteine and phenylalanine included. The sequence is cut down to CDR3 DNA, 45 bases in frame from base 1. The germline V gene provides CDR1 SGHNT and CDR2 YENEEA.